The following is a T cell receptor beta chain sequence with its context. The antigen remains unidentified. Profiling relied on immunoSEQ multiplex PCR, and the TCRdb table lists in-frame clones only, not all of them. The sample has approximately 100,000 clones; 86% are singletons. The data derive from a study of graft-versus-host responses after intestinal transplantation. For the study at large: As for transplant type, recipients had multivisceral, liver-intestinal, or isolated intestinal grafts. General study findings and limits: Association was observed between peak circulating GvH clone levels and early post-transplant HvG declines. Clonal ratios of graft-versus-host to host-versus-graft in allografts were high for patients exhibiting graft-donor T cell macrochimerism. Recipient-marrow GvH clones were detected, some having first appeared in ileum or blood.

The CDR3 spans 13 residues. Deletions cut 11 bases from V and 1 base from J, with 14 bases between. Per the germline V gene, CDR1 is SEHNR and CDR2 is FQNEAQ (reference sequence). The rearrangement joins TRBV7-9 to TRBJ2-5; D may match TRBD1 or TRBD2 (5 bases each). The receptor comes from a human patient who received an intestinal transplant, so some T cells may come from the graft donor. The material sequenced was PBMCs, taken 255 days after intestinal transplant. Here the CDR3 reads CAAQNGAQETQYF. The CDR3 region has the DNA TGTGCCGCCCAGAACGGGGCCCAAGAGACCCAGTACTTC.